A single T cell receptor beta chain is shown here with its context. Germline CDR1 SGHRS, CDR2 YFSETQ. This CDR3 has 15 residues. V lost 0 bases and J lost 4; bases outside the gene matches: 3. Data came from immunoSEQ multiplex PCR; TCRdb stores just in-frame clones and leaves some out. Seen here are 70,000 or so clones, about nine tenths observed once, and the top ten hold more than 0.35%. This sample was included in a study of technical replicates of blood from a handful of donors. The chain combines TRBV5-1 with TRBJ2-2, with TRBD2 identical over 7 bases. The sample consisted of T cells isolated from PBMCs. This receptor was taken from a human donor in good health. Some clones in this sample may be carry-over from other donors' samples. CDR3 amino acids: CASSLGTGGTGELFF. In DNA, the CDR3 is TGCGCCAGCAGCTTGGGGACGGGGGGCACCGGGGAGCTGTTTTTT.